This T cell receptor (beta chain) derives from a study of OX40 agonist ivuxolimab in advanced cancers. Across the whole study: Earlier anti-PD-1, anti-PD-L1 or anti-CTLA-4 therapy was permitted; about 39% had received some.

Generated by immunoSEQ multiplex PCR, the TCRdb table keeps only in-frame clones and is missing some. The sample holds 60,000 to 65,000 clones; more than 80% are singletons and the top ten take under 14%. As to this clone: Its antigen is as yet unknown.

General study points: Low normalized T-cell clonal expansion was additionally recorded for some nonresponders. With doses of 0.1 to 3.0 mg/kg, CD4+ and CD8+ blood T cells had undergone clonal expansion by week 6.

Researchers took blood at baseline, on cycle 4 day 1, and on cycle 7 day 1. Trimming took off 5 bases at V and 3 bases at J, with 16 bases between the two ends. The length of the CDR3 is 15 residues. Germline CDR1 reads MNHEY; CDR2 reads SVGAGI. V gene TRBV6-5 combines with J gene TRBJ1-2; D not resolved. The sequencing here drew on CD4+ or CD8+ T cells sorted from blood, taken in a trial of the OX40 agonist ivuxolimab. This receptor was identified in an adult with an advanced solid tumor such as melanoma, head and neck, liver or kidney cancer. The CDR3 spells CASSLNRDAYYGYTF. The CDR3 DNA sequence: TGTGCCAGCAGTCTAAACCGCGACGCATACTATGGCTACACCTTC.